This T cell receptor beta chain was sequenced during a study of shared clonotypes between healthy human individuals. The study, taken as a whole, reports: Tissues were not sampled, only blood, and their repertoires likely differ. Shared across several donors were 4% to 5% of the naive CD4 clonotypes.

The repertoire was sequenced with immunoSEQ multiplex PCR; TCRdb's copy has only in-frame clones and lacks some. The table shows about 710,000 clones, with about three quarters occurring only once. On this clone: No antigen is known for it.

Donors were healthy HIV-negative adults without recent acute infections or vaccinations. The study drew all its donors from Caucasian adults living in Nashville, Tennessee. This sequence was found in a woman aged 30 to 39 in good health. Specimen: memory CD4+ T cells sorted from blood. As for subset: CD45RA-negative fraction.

Written as DNA, the CDR3 is TGTGCCAGCACAGGGGGAGAGTGGACCGGGGAGCTGTTTTTT. Translating it yields CASTGGEWTGELFF. The genes are TRBV2 and TRBJ2-2; 7 nucleotides agree with TRBD1. The ends lost 7 bases at V and 5 bases at J; junction bases unmatched: 7. Germline loops: CDR1 SNHLY, CDR2 FYNNEI. CDR3 length: 14 amino acids.